A single sample is the source of the 7 T cell receptor beta chains below, sequenced in a study of spatial heterogeneity in lung cancer. Time point reported: sample taken at primary tumor resection. Each CDR3 protein is one row after TCRdb ran MiXCR on the 5' RACE reads. The sample comprises approximately 22,000 distinct CDR3 sequences, about 5% of which are singletons, and about 32% rests with the top ten. This material consisted of PBMCs, taken at surgery. The source of these receptors is a male donor with early-stage non-small cell lung cancer.

This clonotype came up many times. CDR3 protein: CASRGGSRETQYF. CDR3 DNA: TGTGCCAGCCGTGGGGGCTCGAGAGAGACCCAGTACTTC. J is TRBJ2-5 and V is TRBV7-8; D is possibly TRBD1 (6 bases). The CDR3 loop spans 13 amino acids. Trimming cost V 8 bases and J 4 bases, with 14 bases left between them. In germline, CDR1 is SGHVS, CDR2 FQNEAQ.

This clonotype showed up many times. This chain links TRBV18 with TRBJ1-1, with D possibly being TRBD1 (6 bases). With 5 bases removed from V and 4 bases from J, the gap between germline ends came to 11 bases. This CDR3 has 13 amino acids. The germline V gene has CDR1 KGHSH and CDR2 LQKENI. The CDR3 protein is CASSGGGSTEAFF. The CDR3 DNA reads TGTGCCAGCTCAGGAGGGGGGAGCACTGAAGCTTTCTTT.

At least ten counts were recorded for this clonotype. V usage is TRBV29-1 and J usage is TRBJ2-3, with D tentatively TRBD2 (6 bases). CDR1 is SQVTM, CDR2 ANQGSEA, per germline. V dropped 2 bases and J dropped 6 bases, with 12 bases sitting between them. The CDR3 covers 13 residues. The CDR3 DNA sequence: TGCAGCGTTGAATTGGAGGGATTGGATACGCAGTATTTT. This encodes CSVELEGLDTQYF.

This clonotype was counted ten times or more. The chain recombines TRBV20-1 with TRBJ1-5, with unresolved D. The CDR3 has 14 residues. Trimming removed 0 bases from V and 4 bases from J, with 10 bases in between. Germline CDR1 reads DFQATT; CDR2 reads SNEGSKA (reference sequence). The CDR3 here is CSAREGRVNQPQHF. CDR3 DNA sequence: TGCAGTGCTAGAGAAGGCAGAGTAAATCAGCCCCAGCATTTT.

The chain joins TRBV25-1 to TRBJ1-2; 8 bases match TRBD1. Germline V gives CDR1 MGHDK, CDR2 SYGVNS. The CDR3 extends over 17 amino acids. Trimming removed 3 bases from V and 4 bases from J; junction bases left unmatched: 13. For the CDR3, the DNA is TGTGCCAGCAGTGAGGGGGGGACAGGAGGTATGGGCTATGGCTACACCTTC. Its protein product is CASSEGGTGGMGYGYTF.

In this sample, this clonotype turned up many times. The J gene is TRBJ1-6, the V gene TRBV5-4; D may be TRBD1 (6 bases). This CDR3 comprises 13 residues. The germline V gene encodes CDR1 SGHNT and CDR2 YYREEE (reference sequence). V lost 1 base to trimming and J lost 18 bases, with 17 bases between them. The CDR3 coding sequence is TGTGCCAGCAGCTTGTGGTCGGGGACACAGACCCACTTT. It translates to CASSLWSGTQTHF.

This clonotype was counted ten times or more. This rearrangement joins TRBV29-1 to TRBJ1-4; TRBD1 aligns across 7 bases. Germline values: CDR1 SQVTM, CDR2 ANQGSEA. After removal of 4 bases from V and 8 bases from J, the junction contained 7 bases not matched to a gene. The CDR3 spans 13 residues. The CDR3 loop reads CSVVKGAEEKLFF. The DNA of the CDR3 is TGCAGCGTTGTGAAGGGGGCAGAGGAAAAACTGTTTTTT.